Shown below are 11 T cell receptor beta chains from a single sample sequenced in a study of shared clonotypes between healthy human individuals (TCRdb year 2020). CD8 naive samples were CD45RO-negative cells positively selected for CCR7, giving a CD45RA+CCR7+ population that excluded TemRA cells. The library was produced with the immunoSEQ multiplex PCR assay. As stored in TCRdb, this immuneACCESS dataset retains in-frame rearrangements with V and J assigned. A fraction of the clones does not appear; measured against another copy, unresolved V genes explain less than half of the discrepancy, and the remainder lacks a known reason. For this sample the table gives about 580,000 clones, of which 98% were detected only once. Of the sample, 0.3% to 0.35% is held by the ten largest clones. Sequencing input: naive CD8+ T cells sorted from blood. The cell subset or site label, read with the paper, signifies: CD45RA+CCR7+. The origin of the receptors is a man aged 25 to 40 in good health.

This clone was seen only once. The chain combines TRBV28 with TRBJ1-1; D may be TRBD1 (6 bases). CDR3 size: 15 residues. Germline values: CDR1 MDHEN, CDR2 SYDVKM. Trimming left V 5 bases short and J 7 bases short, with 20 bases between. The CDR3 sequence: CASSPLGGARLEAFF. As DNA, the CDR3 is TGTGCCAGCAGTCCGCTTGGGGGCGCCCGGCTTGAAGCTTTCTTT.

V gene TRBV29-1 combines with J gene TRBJ2-7, with D perhaps matching TRBD1 or TRBD2 (6 bases each). Looked up from germline, CDR1 is SQVTM and CDR2 is ANQGSEA. The CDR3 has 13 residues. V dropped 6 bases and J dropped 4 bases, with 16 bases sitting between them. The CDR3: CSVQGLGGYEQYF. Written as DNA, the CDR3 is TGCAGCGTACAGGGTTTGGGGGGATACGAGCAGTACTTC.

J is TRBJ2-1 and V is TRBV7-9, with D perhaps given as TRBD1 or TRBD2 (5 bases each). The V gene lost 5 bases and the J gene lost 0 bases, with 11 bases spanning the gap. Looked up from germline, CDR1 is SEHNR and CDR2 is FQNEAQ (reference sequence). The CDR3 has 15 residues. The CDR3 region has the DNA TGTGCCAGCAGCGTCGGGGCGAGCTCCTACAATGAGCAGTTCTTC. This sequence encodes CASSVGASSYNEQFF.

The J gene is TRBJ2-1, the V gene TRBV6-6; TRBD1 agrees at 8 bases. J gave up 0 bases and V 6 bases, and 7 bases lay outside the gene matches. Germline V gene sequence: CDR1 MNHNY, CDR2 SVGAGI (reference sequence). The CDR3 runs to 16 residues. The CDR3 sequence is CASSQGQGLSYNEQFF. CDR3 nucleotides: TGTGCCAGCAGCCAAGGACAGGGCCTCTCCTACAATGAGCAGTTCTTC.

V and J are TRBV9 and TRBJ2-1; 7 bases match TRBD1. This CDR3 is 16 amino acids long. Trimming cost V 3 bases and J 3 bases; bases outside gene matches: 9. Looked up from germline, CDR1 is SGDLS and CDR2 is YYNGEE. The CDR3 DNA reads as TGTGCCAGCAGCGCCTCCCAGGGGGTCCTCTACAATGAGCAGTTCTTC. Translated: CASSASQGVLYNEQFF.

The J gene is TRBJ2-7, the V gene TRBV27; the D is unclear. This CDR3 comprises 14 residues. The germline gives CDR1 MNHEY, CDR2 SMNVEV (reference sequence). V was shortened by 7 bases and J by 2 bases, with 15 bases between the two germline ends. The CDR3 sequence: CASKVTGTTYEQYF. The CDR3 coding sequence is TGTGCCAGCAAGGTCACCGGAACAACCTACGAGCAGTACTTC.

This clone was detected only once. The chain couples TRBV10-1 to TRBJ2-3; D gene ambiguous. Trimming shortened V by 0 bases and J by 4 bases, and 20 bases separated the two germline ends. There are 18 residues in the CDR3. The germline gives CDR1 WNHNN, CDR2 SYGVQD (reference sequence). This chain's CDR3 is CASSESESAALNSDTQYF. DNA for the CDR3: TGCGCCAGCAGTGAGTCTGAGTCGGCAGCTCTTAACTCAGATACGCAGTATTTT.

The chain links TRBV28 to TRBJ2-7; 7 bases are a match to TRBD1. The J segment lost 2 bases and the V segment lost 4 bases, leaving 5 bases of the junction unmatched. The CDR3 sequence is 14 residues long. Germline-derived CDR1 and CDR2 are MDHEN and SYDVKM. The CDR3 region is CASSSTTGTYEQYF. The CDR3 nucleotides read TGTGCCAGCAGTTCAACGACAGGGACCTACGAGCAGTACTTC.

This clone appeared many times. The chain uses TRBV11-1 and TRBJ2-7; D gene ambiguous. Germline lookup yields CDR1 SGHAT and CDR2 FQDESV (reference sequence). Between the trimmed V and J ends, which lost 1 base and 2 bases, there was a span of 9 bases. The CDR3 totals 14 residues. CDR3 nucleotide sequence: TGTGCCAGCAGCTTAGGCCCGCCCCCCTACGAGCAGTACTTC. It codes for CASSLGPPPYEQYF. Using reference TRBV11-1 and TRBJ2-7 for the parts outside the CDR3, the full variable domain is EAEVAQSPRYKITEKSQAVAFWCDPISGHATLYWYRQILGQGPELLVQFQDESVVDDSQLPKDRFSAERLKGVDSTLKIQPAELGDSAMYLCASSLGPPPYEQYFGPGTRLTVT.

This chain links TRBV5-6 with TRBJ2-7; D unresolved. The V and J ends lost 0 bases and 2 bases respectively, with 9 bases between them. The CDR3 covers 14 residues. Per germline, CDR1 SGHDT and CDR2 YYEEEE. CDR3 protein: CASSLGASTYEQYF. The CDR3 region has the DNA TGTGCCAGCAGCTTGGGGGCTTCAACCTACGAGCAGTACTTC.

For this clone: An end of the junction does not agree with germline; a read error may underlie this. V and J are TRBV7-7 and TRBJ2-3; TRBD2 agrees at 14 bases. In germline, CDR1 is SSHAT, CDR2 FNYEAQ (reference sequence). The CDR3 length is 20 residues. CDR3: CASSPAGTSGRGAVTDTQYF. CDR3 nucleotide sequence: TGTGCTAGCAGTCCAGCCGGGACTAGCGGGAGAGGGGCAGTCACAGATACGCAGTATTTT.